Given below is one T cell receptor (beta chain) in context. The antigen remains unidentified. This sample was included in a study of cytomegalovirus exposure and HLA in healthy donors. Findings and limits, study-wide: Analysis performed later found approximately 17,000 TCR beta sequences associated with HLA alleles at 0.05 false discovery rate.

PCR amplification relied on 60 Vbeta primers (plus 13 Jbeta primers). Data came from immunoSEQ multiplex PCR; TCRdb stores just in-frame clones and leaves some out. The top ten hold just under 9.5% of the sample, which has under 150,000 clones, 60% to 70% seen once. Germline CDR1 and CDR2: SGDLS and YYNGEE. Trimming pared 2 bases from V and 7 bases from J, leaving 15 bases between. The CDR3 has 14 residues. The chain couples TRBV9 to TRBJ1-1, with D perhaps TRBD1 (6 bases). The sequence came from a woman aged 40-49 years in good health and CMV-seropositive. The material sequenced was PBMCs. The CDR3 sequence: CASSVNTGHGEAFF. In DNA, the CDR3 is TGTGCCAGCAGCGTTAACACAGGGCATGGTGAAGCTTTCTTT.